Detailed here is one T cell receptor (beta chain). Antigen unknown. Clones were read by immunoSEQ multiplex PCR, and TCRdb kept only the in-frame ones, dropping some. The sample consists of under 120,000 clones, roughly 91% of them appearing once. This specimen belongs to a study of identifying expanded T cells in peripheral blood. Whole-study results and caveats: Clone count variance between roughly 2-week samples rose with total template count.

No infections or other immune events were documented during collection. V was clipped by 5 bases and J by 3 bases; unmatched bases: 4. CDR3 size: 14 residues. CDR1 is SGHTA and CDR2 is FQGNSA in the germline V gene. The source material was blood. The chain joins TRBV7-2 to TRBJ2-7; 10 bases align to TRBD1. This TCR derives from a person aged 18 to 69 in good health. CDR3 protein: CASSGRTGGYEQYF. In nucleotides, the CDR3 is TGTGCCAGCAGCGGCCGGACAGGGGGCTACGAGCAGTACTTC.